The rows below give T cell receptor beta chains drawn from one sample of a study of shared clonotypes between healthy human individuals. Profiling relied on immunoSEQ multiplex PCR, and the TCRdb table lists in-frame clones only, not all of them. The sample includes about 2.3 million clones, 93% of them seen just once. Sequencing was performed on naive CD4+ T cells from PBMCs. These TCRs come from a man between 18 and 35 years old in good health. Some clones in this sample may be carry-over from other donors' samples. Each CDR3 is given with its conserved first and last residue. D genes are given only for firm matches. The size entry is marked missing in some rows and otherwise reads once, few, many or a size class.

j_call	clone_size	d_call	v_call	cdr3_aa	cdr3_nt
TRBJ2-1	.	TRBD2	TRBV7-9	CASSPQGLAGVQFF	TGTGCCAGCAGCCCCCAGGGACTAGCGGGAGTACAGTTCTTC
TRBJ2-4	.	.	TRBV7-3	CASSLDGAKNIQYF	TGTGCCAGCAGCTTAGATGGGGCCAAAAACATTCAGTACTTC
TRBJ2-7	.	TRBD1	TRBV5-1	CASSAGTDIYEQYF	TGCGCCAGCAGTGCCGGGACAGACATCTACGAGCAGTACTTC
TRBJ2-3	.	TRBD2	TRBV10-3	CAISGTSASTDTQYF	TGTGCCATCAGTGGGACTAGCGCTAGCACAGATACGCAGTATTTT
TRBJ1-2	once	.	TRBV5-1	CASSPEGVYGYTF	TGCGCCAGCAGCCCGGAGGGTGTCTATGGCTACACCTTC
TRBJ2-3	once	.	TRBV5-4	CASSAIWDTQYF	TGTGCCAGCAGCGCCATTTGGGATACGCAGTATTTT
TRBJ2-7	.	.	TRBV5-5	CASSTDRARVHEQYF	TGTGCCAGCAGCACTGACAGAGCTAGGGTCCACGAGCAGTACTTC
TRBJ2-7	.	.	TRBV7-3	CASSPPGGSEQYF	TGTGCCAGCAGCCCCCCCGGCGGTTCCGAGCAGTACTTC
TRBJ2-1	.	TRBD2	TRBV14	CASSYLAASGSEQFF	TGTGCCAGCAGCTATCTAGCGGCAAGCGGGAGTGAGCAGTTCTTC
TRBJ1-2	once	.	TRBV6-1	CASSDSNYGYTF	TGTGCCAGCAGTGATAGTAACTATGGCTACACCTTC
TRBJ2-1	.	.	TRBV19	CASSIENFPNEQFF	TGTGCCAGTAGTATAGAGAATTTCCCCAATGAGCAGTTCTTC
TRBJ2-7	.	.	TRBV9	CASSATGLANEQYF	TGTGCCAGCAGCGCCACGGGACTGGCCAACGAGCAGTACTTC
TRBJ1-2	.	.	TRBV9	CASSVFSGINYGYTF	TGTGCCAGCAGCGTGTTCTCGGGGATTAACTATGGCTACACCTTC
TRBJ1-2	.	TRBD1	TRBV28	CASSGQGGYGYTF	TGTGCCAGCTCGGGACAGGGAGGCTATGGCTACACCTTC
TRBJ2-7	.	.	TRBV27	CASSLDGTYEQYF	TGTGCCAGCAGCTTAGACGGTACCTACGAGCAGTACTTC
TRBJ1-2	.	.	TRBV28	CASSFPGQPGGYTF	TGTGCCAGCAGTTTCCCGGGGCAGCCGGGCGGCTACACCTTC
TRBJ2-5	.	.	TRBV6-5	CASRSLGGRGETQYF	TGTGCCAGCAGGTCGCTAGGGGGGAGGGGAGAGACCCAGTACTTC
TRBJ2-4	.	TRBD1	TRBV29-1	CSALPGGWDIQYF	TGCAGCGCCCTCCCAGGGGGCTGGGACATTCAGTACTTC
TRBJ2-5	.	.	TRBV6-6	CASSYLGSNQETQYF	TGTGCCAGCAGTTATTTGGGGAGCAACCAAGAGACCCAGTACTTC
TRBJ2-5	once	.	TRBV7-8	CASSLAGRKQETQYF	TGTGCCAGCAGCTTGGCGGGACGCAAACAAGAGACCCAGTACTTC
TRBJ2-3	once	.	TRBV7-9	CASSGQFTSSTDTQYF	TGTGCCAGCAGCGGACAATTCACATCTAGCACAGATACGCAGTATTTT
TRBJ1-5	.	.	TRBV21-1	CASSKMTRYGAYSNQPQHF	TGTGCCAGCAGCAAAATGACTCGTTATGGAGCCTATAGCAATCAGCCCCAGCATTTT
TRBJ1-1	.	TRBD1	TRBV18	CASSPTGAQDTEAFF	TGTGCCAGCTCACCCACAGGGGCGCAGGACACTGAAGCTTTCTTT
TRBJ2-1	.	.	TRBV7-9	CASSSLAIYNEQFF	TGTGCCAGCAGCTCCCTAGCGATCTACAATGAGCAGTTCTTC
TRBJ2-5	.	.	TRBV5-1	CATSEGTDWGETQYF	TGCGCCACCTCCGAAGGGACGGACTGGGGAGAGACCCAGTACTTC
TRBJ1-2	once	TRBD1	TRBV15	CATSPRVSGQGSYGYTF	TGTGCCACCAGCCCCCGTGTATCGGGACAGGGAAGCTATGGCTACACCTTC
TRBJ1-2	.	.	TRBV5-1	CASSIGSSWANYGYTF	TGCGCCAGCTCCATAGGGTCGTCCTGGGCTAACTATGGCTACACCTTC
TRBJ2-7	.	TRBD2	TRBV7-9	CASSRSGSPYEQYF	TGTGCCAGCAGCCGTAGCGGGAGTCCCTACGAGCAGTACTTC
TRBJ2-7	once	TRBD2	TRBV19	CASRRGGTYEQYF	TGTGCCAGTCGCCGGGGGGGGACCTACGAGCAGTACTTC
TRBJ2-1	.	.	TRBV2	CASSEVGGSPPFF	TGTGCCAGCAGTGAAGTAGGTGGGAGCCCTCCCTTCTTC
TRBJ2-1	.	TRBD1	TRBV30	CAWTDRGQPRGEQFF	TGTGCCTGGACGGACAGGGGGCAGCCCCGAGGTGAGCAGTTCTTC
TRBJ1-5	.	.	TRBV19	CASSIKGRGWEPQHF	TGTGCCAGTAGTATTAAGGGTCGGGGTTGGGAGCCCCAGCATTTT
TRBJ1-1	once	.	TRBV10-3	CAISSTGGGVTEAFF	TGTGCCATCAGTTCAACGGGAGGGGGAGTCACTGAAGCTTTCTTT
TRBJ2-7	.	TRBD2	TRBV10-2	CASSESGKREGSYEQYF	TGCGCCAGCAGTGAGTCTGGGAAGCGGGAGGGCTCCTACGAGCAGTACTTC
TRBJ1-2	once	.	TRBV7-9	CASSSDRKANYGYTF	TGTGCCAGCAGCTCTGACAGGAAAGCTAACTATGGCTACACCTTC
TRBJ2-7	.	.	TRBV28	CASSPSAAGPYEQYF	TGTGCCAGCAGTCCCTCGGCCGCGGGCCCCTACGAGCAGTACTTC
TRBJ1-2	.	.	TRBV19	CASSIVGTIPLGYTF	TGTGCCAGTAGTATAGTCGGCACGATCCCTCTTGGCTACACCTTC
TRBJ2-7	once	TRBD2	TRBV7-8	CASSLNPSGTYEQYF	TGTGCCAGCAGCTTAAACCCTAGCGGAACCTACGAGCAGTACTTC
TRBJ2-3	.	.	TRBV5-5	CASSAPGRTDTQYF	TGTGCCAGCAGCGCCCCGGGGCGCACAGATACGCAGTATTTT
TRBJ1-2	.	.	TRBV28	CASRSPVNYGYTF	TGTGCCAGCAGGTCCCCCGTTAACTATGGCTACACCTTC
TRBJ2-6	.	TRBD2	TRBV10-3	CAISMAGVSGANVLTF	TGTGCCATCTCTATGGCGGGGGTCTCTGGGGCCAACGTCCTGACTTTC
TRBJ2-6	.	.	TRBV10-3	CAISESVGTGLSGANVLTF	TGTGCCATCAGTGAGTCCGTTGGCACGGGGTTATCAGGCGCCAACGTCCTGACTTTC
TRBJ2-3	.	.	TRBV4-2	CASSRGAGDFTDTQYF	TGTGCCAGCAGCCGGGGGGCGGGGGACTTCACAGATACGCAGTATTTT
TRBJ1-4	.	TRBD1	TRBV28	CASSSTGEVTNEKLFF	TGTGCCAGCAGTTCCACAGGGGAAGTGACTAATGAAAAACTGTTTTTT
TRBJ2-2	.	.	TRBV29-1	CSVEGNTGELFF	TGCAGCGTTGAAGGGAACACCGGGGAGCTGTTTTTT
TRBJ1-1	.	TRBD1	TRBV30	CAWHPGGNTEAFF	TGTGCCTGGCATCCAGGGGGGAACACTGAAGCTTTCTTT
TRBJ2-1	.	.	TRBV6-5	CATSLTGEQFF	TGTGCCACGAGTCTTACCGGTGAGCAGTTCTTC
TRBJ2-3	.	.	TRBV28	CASILGGSLTDTQYF	TGTGCCAGCATCCTTGGGGGCTCCCTCACAGATACGCAGTATTTT
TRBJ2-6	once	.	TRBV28	CASSPMGTGANVLTF	TGTGCCAGTTCCCCAATGGGCACTGGGGCCAACGTCCTGACTTTC
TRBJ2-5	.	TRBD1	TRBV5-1	CASSSRQGETQYF	TGCGCCAGCAGCTCGAGACAGGGGGAGACCCAGTACTTC
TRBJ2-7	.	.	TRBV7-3	CASSLGGGSYEQYF	TGTGCCAGCAGCTTAGGTGGCGGCTCCTACGAGCAGTACTTC
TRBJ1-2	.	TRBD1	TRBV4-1	CASSQPNRGPGYGYTF	TGCGCCAGCAGCCAACCTAACAGGGGGCCTGGCTATGGCTACACCTTC
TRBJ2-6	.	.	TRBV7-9	CASTLIGANVLTF	TGTGCCAGCACCCTCATTGGGGCCAACGTCCTGACTTTC
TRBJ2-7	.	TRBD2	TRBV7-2	CASGASGNSYEQYF	TGTGCCAGCGGGGCTAGCGGAAACTCCTACGAGCAGTACTTC
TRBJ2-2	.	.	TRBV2	CATRGSKNTGELFF	TGTGCCACTCGGGGGTCTAAGAACACCGGGGAGCTGTTTTTT
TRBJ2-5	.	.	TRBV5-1	CASSLGVGGLTTQYF	TGCGCCAGCAGCCTGGGGGTGGGCGGCCTAACGACCCAGTACTTC
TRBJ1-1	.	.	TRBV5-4	CASSLAENMNTEAFF	TGTGCCAGCAGCTTGGCGGAGAATATGAACACTGAAGCTTTCTTT
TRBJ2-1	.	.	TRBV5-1	CASSLDPAGYNEQFF	TGCGCCAGCAGCTTAGACCCGGCGGGGTACAATGAGCAGTTCTTC
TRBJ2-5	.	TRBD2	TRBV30	CAWEVGGGRETQYF	TGTGCCTGGGAGGTCGGGGGGGGTCGGGAGACCCAGTACTTC